This T cell receptor beta chain was identified in a study of graft-versus-host responses after intestinal transplantation. In the study overall: Among the recipients, all got anti-thymocyte globulin induction and then tacrolimus and steroids for about 3 years.

Between the trimmed V and J ends, which lost 2 bases and 11 bases, there was a span of 15 bases. The CDR3 sequence is 13 residues long. Germline V gene lookup returns CDR1 SGHNT and CDR2 YENEEA. Profiled with immunoSEQ multiplex PCR; TCRdb holds only in-frame clones, not every one. Among fewer than 65,000 clones listed, more than 80% were seen once. Points on this clone: The antigen remains unidentified.

This sequence joins TRBV11-3 and TRBJ1-1; TRBD1 is a possible D gene (6 bases). Source: unstimulated CD4+ T cells sorted from spleen or lymph node cells, taken before transplant. The sequence came from a human donor who was the organ donor for an intestinal transplant. In DNA form, the CDR3 reads TGTGCCAGCAGCTTAAATAACCAGGGGCGCGCTTTCTTT. Protein sequence: CASSLNNQGRAFF.